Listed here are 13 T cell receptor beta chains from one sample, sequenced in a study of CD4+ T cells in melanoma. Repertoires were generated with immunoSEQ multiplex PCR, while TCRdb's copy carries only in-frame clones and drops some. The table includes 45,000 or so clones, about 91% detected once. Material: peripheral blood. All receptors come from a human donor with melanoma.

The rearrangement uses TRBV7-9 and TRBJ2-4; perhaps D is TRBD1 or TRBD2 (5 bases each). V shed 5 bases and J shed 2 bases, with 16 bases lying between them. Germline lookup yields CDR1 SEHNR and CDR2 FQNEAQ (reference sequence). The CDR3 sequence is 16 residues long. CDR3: CASSNTVGDPKNIQYF. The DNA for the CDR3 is TGTGCCAGCAGCAATACAGTGGGGGATCCCAAAAACATTCAGTACTTC.

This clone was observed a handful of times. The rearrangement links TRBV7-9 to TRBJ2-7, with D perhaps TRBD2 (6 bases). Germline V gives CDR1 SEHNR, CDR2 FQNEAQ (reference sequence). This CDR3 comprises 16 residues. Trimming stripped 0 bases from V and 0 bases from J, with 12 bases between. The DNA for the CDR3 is TGTGCCAGCAGCTTAGCGCGGGGAACTAGCTCCTACGAGCAGTACTTC. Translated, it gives CASSLARGTSSYEQYF.

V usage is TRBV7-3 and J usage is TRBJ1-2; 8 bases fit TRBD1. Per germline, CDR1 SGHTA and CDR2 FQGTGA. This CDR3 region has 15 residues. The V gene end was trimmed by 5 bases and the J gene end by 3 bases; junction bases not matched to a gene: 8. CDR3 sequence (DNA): TGTGCCAGCAGCCCTCAGGGGGCTCTTGACTATGGCTACACCTTC. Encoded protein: CASSPQGALDYGYTF.

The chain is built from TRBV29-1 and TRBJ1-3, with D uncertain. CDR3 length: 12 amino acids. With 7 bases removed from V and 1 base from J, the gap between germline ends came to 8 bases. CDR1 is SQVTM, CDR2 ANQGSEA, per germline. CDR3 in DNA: TGCAGCGGCCGGATATCTGGAAACACCATATATTTT. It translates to CSGRISGNTIYF.

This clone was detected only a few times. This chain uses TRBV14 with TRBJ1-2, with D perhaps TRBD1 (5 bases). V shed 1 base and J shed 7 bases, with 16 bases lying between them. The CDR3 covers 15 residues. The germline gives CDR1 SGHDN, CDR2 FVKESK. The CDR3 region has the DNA TGTGCCAGCAGCCAAGCCGACAGTTTATTGCGTGGCTACACCTTC. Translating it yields CASSQADSLLRGYTF.

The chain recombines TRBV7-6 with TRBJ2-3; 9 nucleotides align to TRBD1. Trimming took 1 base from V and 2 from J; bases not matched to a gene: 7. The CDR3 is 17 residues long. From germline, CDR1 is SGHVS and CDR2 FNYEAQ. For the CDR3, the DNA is TGTGCCAGCAGCTTAGTTTCCGGGACAGGGAACACAGATACGCAGTATTTT. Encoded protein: CASSLVSGTGNTDTQYF.

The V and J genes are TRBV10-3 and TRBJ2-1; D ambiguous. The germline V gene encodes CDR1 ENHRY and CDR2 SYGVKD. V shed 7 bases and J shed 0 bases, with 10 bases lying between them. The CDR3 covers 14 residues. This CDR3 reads CAINSPSSYNEQFF. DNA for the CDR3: TGTGCCATCAATAGCCCCAGCTCCTACAATGAGCAGTTCTTC.

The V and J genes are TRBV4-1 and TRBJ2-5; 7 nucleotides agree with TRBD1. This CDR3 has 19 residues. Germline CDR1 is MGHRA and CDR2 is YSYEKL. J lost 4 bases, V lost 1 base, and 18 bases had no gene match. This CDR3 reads CASSQGLRPGQSFRETQYF. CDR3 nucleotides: TGCGCCAGCAGCCAAGGTTTGAGACCGGGACAGTCGTTTCGAGAGACCCAGTACTTC.

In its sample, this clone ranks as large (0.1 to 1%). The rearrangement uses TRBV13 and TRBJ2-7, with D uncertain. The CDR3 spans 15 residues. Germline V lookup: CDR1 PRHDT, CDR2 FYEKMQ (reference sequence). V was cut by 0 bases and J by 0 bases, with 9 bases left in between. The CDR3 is CASSLGTSSSYEQYF. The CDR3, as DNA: TGTGCCAGCAGCTTAGGGACATCGAGCTCCTACGAGCAGTACTTC.

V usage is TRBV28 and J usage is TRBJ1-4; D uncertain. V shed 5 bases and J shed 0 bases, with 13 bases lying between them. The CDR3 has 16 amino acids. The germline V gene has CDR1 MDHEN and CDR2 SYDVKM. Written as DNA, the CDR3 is TGTGCCAGCAGTCCCCACCCTGGGGCAACTAATGAAAAACTGTTTTTT. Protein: CASSPHPGATNEKLFF.

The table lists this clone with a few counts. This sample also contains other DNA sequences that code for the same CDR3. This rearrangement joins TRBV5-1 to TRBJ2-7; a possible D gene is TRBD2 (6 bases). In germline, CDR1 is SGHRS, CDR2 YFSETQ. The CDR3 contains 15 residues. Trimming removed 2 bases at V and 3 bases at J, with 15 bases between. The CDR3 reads CASSLGGSGYYEQYF. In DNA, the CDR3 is TGCGCCAGCAGCTTAGGAGGGTCTGGCTACTACGAGCAGTACTTC. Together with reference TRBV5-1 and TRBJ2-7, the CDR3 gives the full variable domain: KAGVTQTPRYLIKTRGQQVTLSCSPISGHRSVSWYQQTPGQGLQFLFEYFSETQRNKGNFPGRFSGRQFSNSRSEMNVSTLELGDSALYLCASSLGGSGYYEQYFGPGTRLTVT.

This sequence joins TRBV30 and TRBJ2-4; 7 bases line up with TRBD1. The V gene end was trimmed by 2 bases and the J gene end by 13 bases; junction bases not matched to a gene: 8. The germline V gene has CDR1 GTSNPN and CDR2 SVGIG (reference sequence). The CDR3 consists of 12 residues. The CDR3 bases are TGTGCCTGGAGTCCCCAGGGGGTCGGGCAGTACTTC. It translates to CAWSPQGVGQYF.

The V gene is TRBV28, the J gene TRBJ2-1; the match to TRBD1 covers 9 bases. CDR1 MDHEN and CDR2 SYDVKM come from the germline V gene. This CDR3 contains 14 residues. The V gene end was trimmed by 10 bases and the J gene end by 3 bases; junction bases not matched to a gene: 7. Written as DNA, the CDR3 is TGTGCCACCGGGGGACAGGGTCACTACAATGAGCAGTTCTTC. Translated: CATGGQGHYNEQFF. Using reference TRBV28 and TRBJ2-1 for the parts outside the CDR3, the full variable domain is DVKVTQSSRYLVKRTGEKVFLECVQDMDHENMFWYRQDPGLGLRLIYFSYDVKMKEKGDIPEGYSVSREKKERFSLILESASTNQTSMYLCATGGQGHYNEQFFGPGTRLTVL.